The rows below give T cell receptor beta chains drawn from one sample of a study of vaccination and CD4 T cells after COVID-19. These TCRs are of unknown antigen specificity. Each CDR3 protein gets one entry after TCRdb re-called the PCR reads with MiXCR. The sample carries about 16,000 distinct CDR3 sequences, approximately 35% recorded once. The sample here was CD4+ T cells from blood, cultured in vitro, taken before SARS-CoV-2 vaccination. These receptors originate from a human donor who received a COVID-19 vaccine. Both conserved end residues are part of each CDR3. The D gene is left open where the match is weak. Clone size, where shown, is once, few, many, or a class for clones that have expanded.

.,TRBJ1-5,TRBV24-1,few,TGTGCCCGACTCCGGGATATACCAAGATATAGCAATCAGCCCCAGCATTTT,CARLRDIPRYSNQPQHF
TRBD2,TRBJ2-2,TRBV7-6,few,TGTGCCAGCAGCCCCGGGGGTAGCGGGGGATTAAACACCGGGGAGCTGTTTTTT,CASSPGGSGGLNTGELFF
.,TRBJ1-1,TRBV19,few,TGTGCCAGTAGTGTACAGGGTTCGGCTTTCTTT,CASSVQGSAFF
.,TRBJ1-1,TRBV28,.,TGTGCCAGCAGTTTATGGGCGGGGGACTCGAACACTGAAGCTTTCTTT,CASSLWAGDSNTEAFF
.,TRBJ1-6,TRBV30,.,TGTGCCTGGAGTCCCCACGGTGTTCAGGCTCTTAATTCACCCCTCCACTTT,CAWSPHGVQALNSPLHF
TRBD2,TRBJ2-1,TRBV10-3,once,TGTGCCATCAAGCCTAGCGGGGGGGTACACAATGAGCAGTTCTTC,CAIKPSGGVHNEQFF
.,TRBJ2-5,TRBV7-2,.,TGTGCCAGCAGCCCAGTAGCGGCCCCAGGGACCCAGTACTTC,CASSPVAAPGTQYF
.,TRBJ1-2,TRBV7-9,.,TGTGCCAGCAGCTTAGGAGTTGGGGGAGGGAACTATGGCTACACCTTC,CASSLGVGGGNYGYTF
.,TRBJ1-1,TRBV7-2,.,TGTGCCAGCAGCTTCAGGGATCGCACTGAAGCTTTCTTT,CASSFRDRTEAFF
.,TRBJ1-5,TRBV15,few,TGTGCCACCAGCAGAGACGGGGATCAGCCCCAGCATTTT,CATSRDGDQPQHF
.,TRBJ1-5,TRBV7-8,few,TGTGCCAGCAGCTTATACTTGGGGGCGTGGAGCAATCAGCCCCAGCATTTT,CASSLYLGAWSNQPQHF
.,TRBJ1-1,TRBV6-1,.,TGTGCCAGCCTAGGAACAGCCGGGGGGAACACTGAAGCTTTCTTT,CASLGTAGGNTEAFF
.,TRBJ1-2,TRBV30,.,TGTGCCTGGACCGTGGTTGGGATTTCCAACTATGGCTACACCTTC,CAWTVVGISNYGYTF
TRBD1,TRBJ2-5,TRBV2,few,TGTGCCAGCAGGATAGGGACAGAACAAGAGACCCAGTACTTC,CASRIGTEQETQYF
TRBD1,TRBJ2-7,TRBV12-3/TRBV12-4,few,TGTGCCAGCAGTTTGACAGGGGGCGGCTACGAGCAGTACTTC,CASSLTGGGYEQYF
TRBD1,TRBJ2-7,TRBV20-1,.,TGCAGTGCTAGTTCTGTAGAGACAGGGGCCGGCGAGCAGTACTTC,CSASSVETGAGEQYF
.,TRBJ2-5,TRBV24-1,.,TGTGCCACCAGTGATCGGGGGGGACAGCCACTCCAAGAGACCCAGTACTTC,CATSDRGGQPLQETQYF
TRBD2,TRBJ2-1,TRBV9,few,TGTGCCAGCAGCGCCGGACTAGGGTCCTACAATGAGCAGTTCTTC,CASSAGLGSYNEQFF
.,TRBJ2-7,TRBV14,.,TGTGCCAGCAGCCAAGATGGGGGCCTCTACGAGCAGTACTTC,CASSQDGGLYEQYF
TRBD1,TRBJ1-2,TRBV12-5,few,TGTGCTAGTGGTTTCACATTTACCGGGACAGGGAACGGCTATACCTTC,CASGFTFTGTGNGYTF
.,TRBJ1-1,TRBV18,.,TGTGCCAGCTCCGACAGGAGGGGAACTGAAGCTTTCTTT,CASSDRRGTEAFF
TRBD1,TRBJ1-4,TRBV4-1,few,TGCGCCAGCAGCCCCGGACAGGGTGCGGAAAAACTGTTTTTT,CASSPGQGAEKLFF
TRBD2,TRBJ2-3,TRBV7-6,few,TGTGCCAGCAGTGTTGCGGGGGGTTACACAGATACGCAGTATTTT,CASSVAGGYTDTQYF
.,TRBJ2-2,TRBV10-1,.,TGCGCCAGCAGTGAGTCTGGCACCGGGGAGCTGTTTTTT,CASSESGTGELFF
.,TRBJ2-3,TRBV7-2,.,TGTGCCAGCAGGAATCCCAGCACAGATACGCAGTATTTT,CASRNPSTDTQYF
.,TRBJ1-2,TRBV30,.,TGTGCCTGCCATAAAGGCGGCCTGGGCTATGGCTACACCTTC,CACHKGGLGYGYTF
.,TRBJ2-7,TRBV30,few,TGTGCCTGGACGGTGGAGGGCAGGGATTACGAGCAGTACTTC,CAWTVEGRDYEQYF
.,TRBJ2-5,TRBV7-8,large,TGTGCCAGCAGCCGAAAAGAAACTAGCTACGAGACCCAGTACTTC,CASSRKETSYETQYF
.,TRBJ2-3,TRBV6-5,.,TGTGCCAGCAGTTACTCGGGACACACAGATACGCAGTATTTT,CASSYSGHTDTQYF
.,TRBJ1-3,TRBV15,.,TGTGCTACCAGCAGGACCTACTCTGGAAACACCATATATTTT,CATSRTYSGNTIYF
TRBD1,TRBJ1-5,TRBV12-3/TRBV12-4,few,TGTGCCAGCAGTTTAGCGCGAGGCGGGACAGGGAATCAGCCCCAGCATTTT,CASSLARGGTGNQPQHF
.,TRBJ2-3,TRBV12-3/TRBV12-4,.,TGTGCCAGCAGCACGGGTACCAGCGGCGGGGACACAGATACGCAGTATTTT,CASSTGTSGGDTDTQYF
TRBD2,TRBJ2-5,TRBV2,.,TGTGCCAGCAGTTCGATAGCGGGGGGGCGTGGGGAGACCCAGTACTTC,CASSSIAGGRGETQYF
TRBD1,TRBJ1-1,TRBV6-1,.,TGTGCCAGCAGACGACAGGGCCCCGAAGCTTTCTTT,CASRRQGPEAFF
.,TRBJ1-1,TRBV6-5,few,TGTGCCAGCAGTTACTCTCCTGTGGGGGGAGCTTTCTTT,CASSYSPVGGAFF
.,TRBJ2-3,TRBV19,few,TGTGCCAGTAGTATTGGTGGAGGCACAGATACGCAGTATTTT,CASSIGGGTDTQYF
TRBD1,TRBJ1-5,TRBV18,.,TGTGCCAGCTCACCGGGACAGAATCAGCCCCAGCATTTT,CASSPGQNQPQHF
TRBD1,TRBJ2-5,TRBV2,.,TGTGCCAGCAGTTGGGACAGGGGAGCCTCCCAAGAGACCCAGTACTTC,CASSWDRGASQETQYF
.,TRBJ2-5,TRBV7-6,.,TGTGCCAGCAGCTTTATACAGGGTGGAGAGACCCAGTACTTC,CASSFIQGGETQYF
TRBD2,TRBJ2-5,TRBV20-1,.,TGCAGTGCTAACCGTGAAGCGGGGGGGCGGGAGACCCAGTACTTC,CSANREAGGRETQYF
TRBD1,TRBJ1-2,TRBV12-3/TRBV12-4,.,TGTGCCAGCAGTTTAGGGGGGACAGGGGCCAATAACTATGGCTACACCTTC,CASSLGGTGANNYGYTF
.,TRBJ2-3,TRBV29-1,.,TGCAGCGTTGTAGGGGGAGTCTACACAGATACGCAGTATTTT,CSVVGGVYTDTQYF
TRBD1,TRBJ2-7,TRBV6-1,.,TGTGCCAGCAGATCCGGGACAGAGGCATGGGGCGAGCAGTACTTC,CASRSGTEAWGEQYF
TRBD1,TRBJ1-1,TRBV20-1,few,TGCAGTGCTAGAGAGAGAGCCGGGACAGTAGATTTCACTGAAGCTTTCTTT,CSARERAGTVDFTEAFF
.,TRBJ1-6,TRBV18,.,TGTGCCAGCTCACCACTCGGCACGGAAGGGTCTTCACCCCTCCACTTT,CASSPLGTEGSSPLHF
.,TRBJ2-5,TRBV7-9,.,TGTGCCAGCAGCTTATCCGGACGGTATTTGCAAGAGACCCAGTACTTC,CASSLSGRYLQETQYF
TRBD1,TRBJ1-1,TRBV10-3,.,TGTGCCATCAGTGACGGTCAGGGGGGCAACACTGAAGCTTTCTTT,CAISDGQGGNTEAFF
.,TRBJ2-7,TRBV12-5,few,TGTGCTAGTGAACGGGACCGAGATTCAGGGGTGTACTTC,CASERDRDSGVYF